Below are 7 T cell receptor beta chains sequenced from a single sample in a study of cytomegalovirus exposure and HLA in healthy donors. The PCR made use of 60 Vbeta and 13 Jbeta primers. Method: immunoSEQ multiplex PCR; TCRdb's copy keeps in-frame clones and lacks some. The sample carries approximately 190,000 clones, 84% recorded once. Sample: PBMCs. The origin of the receptors is a boy between 10 and 17 years old in good health and CMV-seronegative.

This sequence joins TRBV18 and TRBJ1-2; D is uncertain. The CDR3 spans 13 residues. Germline CDR1 and CDR2: KGHSH and LQKENI. The germline V and J ends were trimmed by 1 base and 5 bases, with 8 bases remaining between them. CDR3 sequence: CASSPLSEYGYTF. DNA for the CDR3: TGTGCCAGCTCACCACTGTCGGAGTATGGCTACACCTTC.

This chain uses TRBV18 with TRBJ1-5; the match to TRBD1 covers 7 bases. Trimming took 3 bases from V and 2 from J; bases not matched to a gene: 7. The CDR3 runs to 16 residues. The germline gives CDR1 KGHSH, CDR2 LQKENI. In DNA, the CDR3 is TGTGCCAGCTCACCGGGGGACAGTAGAGGCAATCAGCCCCAGCATTTT. Translating gives CASSPGDSRGNQPQHF.

The genes are TRBV11-2 and TRBJ2-1; 14 positions match TRBD2. After removal of 8 bases from V and 5 bases from J, the junction contained 11 bases not matched to a gene. The germline V gene encodes CDR1 SGHAT and CDR2 FQNNGV. This CDR3 has 17 residues. The CDR3 DNA is TGTGCCAGCCGGGAGACTAGCGGGAGGGCCGGGGACAATGAGCAGTTCTTC. Translation: CASRETSGRAGDNEQFF.

The chain joins TRBV7-8 to TRBJ2-3; 14 nucleotides agree with TRBD2. This CDR3 contains 19 residues. V gave up 2 bases and J gave up 2 bases; unmatched junction bases: 9. Per germline, CDR1 SGHVS and CDR2 FQNEAQ. The CDR3: CASSLPTSGGAGYTDTQYF. The CDR3 DNA reads as TGTGCCAGCAGCTTACCGACTAGCGGGGGGGCTGGTTACACAGATACGCAGTATTTT.

This sequence joins TRBV27 and TRBJ2-1, with D perhaps matching TRBD2 (7 bases). Trimming stripped 0 bases from V and 11 bases from J, with 23 bases between. Per germline, CDR1 MNHEY and CDR2 SMNVEV (reference sequence). This CDR3 region has 17 residues. CDR3 loop: CASSLSGGRGPLLKQFF. In DNA form, the CDR3 reads TGTGCCAGCAGTTTATCGGGTGGGCGGGGGCCCCTTTTAAAGCAGTTCTTC.

The chain employs TRBV14 and TRBJ2-2; D is unresolved. Trimming shortened V by 8 bases and J by 7 bases, and 14 bases separated the two germline ends. CDR3 length: 13 amino acids. CDR1 and CDR2 (germline): SGHDN, FVKESK. CDR3 sequence reads: CASGSQAGGELFF. Written as DNA, the CDR3 is TGTGCCAGCGGCAGTCAAGCAGGCGGGGAGCTGTTTTTT.

This clone has just one count. The chain uses TRBV19 and TRBJ1-2, with a tentative D call TRBD1 (5 bases). The ends were cut back, 4 bases at V and 7 bases at J, with 16 bases in the middle. The CDR3 has 14 amino acids. Germline values: CDR1 LNHDA, CDR2 SQIVND (reference sequence). CDR3 loop: CASSTQGTRSGYTF. DNA of the CDR3: TGTGCCAGTAGTACCCAGGGCACAAGGAGTGGCTACACCTTC.